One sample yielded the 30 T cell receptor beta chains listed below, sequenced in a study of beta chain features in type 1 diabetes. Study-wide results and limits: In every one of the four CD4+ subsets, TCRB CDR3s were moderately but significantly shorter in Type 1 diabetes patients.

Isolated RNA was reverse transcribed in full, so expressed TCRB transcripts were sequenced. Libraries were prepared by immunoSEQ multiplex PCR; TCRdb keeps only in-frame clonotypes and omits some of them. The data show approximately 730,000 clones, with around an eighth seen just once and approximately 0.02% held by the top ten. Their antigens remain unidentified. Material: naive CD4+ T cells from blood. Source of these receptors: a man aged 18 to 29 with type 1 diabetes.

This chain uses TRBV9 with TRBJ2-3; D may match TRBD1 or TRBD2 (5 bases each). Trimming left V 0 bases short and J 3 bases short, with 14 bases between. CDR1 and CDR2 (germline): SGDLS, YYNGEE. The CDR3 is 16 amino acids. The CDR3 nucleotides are TGTGCCAGCAGCGTAGAAGGGACGGGCGGTACAGATACGCAGTATTTT. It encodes CASSVEGTGGTDTQYF.

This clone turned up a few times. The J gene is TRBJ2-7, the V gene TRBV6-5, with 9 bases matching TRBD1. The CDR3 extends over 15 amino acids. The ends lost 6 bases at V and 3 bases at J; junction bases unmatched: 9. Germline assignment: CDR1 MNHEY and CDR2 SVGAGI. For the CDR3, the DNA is TGTGCCAGCAGGAGAACCGGGACAGGGAGCTACGAGCAGTACTTC. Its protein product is CASRRTGTGSYEQYF.

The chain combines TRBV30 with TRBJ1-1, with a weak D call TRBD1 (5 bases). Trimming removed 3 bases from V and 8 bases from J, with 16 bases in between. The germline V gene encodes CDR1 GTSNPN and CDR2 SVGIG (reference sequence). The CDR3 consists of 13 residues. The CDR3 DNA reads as TGTGCCTGGAGCGCCTTGGGGAACAGGGAAGCTTTCTTT. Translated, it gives CAWSALGNREAFF.

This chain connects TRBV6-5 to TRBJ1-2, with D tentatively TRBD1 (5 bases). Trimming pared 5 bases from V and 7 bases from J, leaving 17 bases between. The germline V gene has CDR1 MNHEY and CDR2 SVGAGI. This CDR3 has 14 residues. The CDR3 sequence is CASSQTALGTGYTF. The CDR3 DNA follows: TGTGCCAGCAGTCAGACAGCGCTTGGGACTGGCTACACCTTC.

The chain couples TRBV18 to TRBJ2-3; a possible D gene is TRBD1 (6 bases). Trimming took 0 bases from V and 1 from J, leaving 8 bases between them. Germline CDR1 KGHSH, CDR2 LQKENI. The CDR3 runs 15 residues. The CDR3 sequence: CASSPPNRGTDTQYF. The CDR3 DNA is TGTGCCAGCTCACCACCGAACAGGGGCACAGATACGCAGTATTTT. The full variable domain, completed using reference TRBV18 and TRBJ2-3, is NAGVMQNPRHLVRRRGQEARLRCSPMKGHSHVYWYRQLPEEGLKFMVYLQKENIIDESGMPKERFSAEFPKEGPSILRIQQVVRGDSAAYFCASSPPNRGTDTQYFGPGTRLTVL.

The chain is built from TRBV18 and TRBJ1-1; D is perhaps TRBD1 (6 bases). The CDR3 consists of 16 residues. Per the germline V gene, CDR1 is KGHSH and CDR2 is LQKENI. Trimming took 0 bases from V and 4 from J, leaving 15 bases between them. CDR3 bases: TGTGCCAGCTCACCACCATTCCAGAGGGGGGTCACTGAAGCTTTCTTT. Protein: CASSPPFQRGVTEAFF.

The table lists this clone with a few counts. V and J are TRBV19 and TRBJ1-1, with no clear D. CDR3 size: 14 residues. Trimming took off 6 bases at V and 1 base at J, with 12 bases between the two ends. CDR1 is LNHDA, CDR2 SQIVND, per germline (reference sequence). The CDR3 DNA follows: TGTGCCAGTAGCCCTCACGGGAAGAACACTGAAGCTTTCTTT. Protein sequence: CASSPHGKNTEAFF.

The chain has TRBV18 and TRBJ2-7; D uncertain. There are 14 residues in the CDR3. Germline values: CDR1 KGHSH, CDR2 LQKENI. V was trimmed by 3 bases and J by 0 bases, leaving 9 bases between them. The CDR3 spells CASSPWADSYEQYF. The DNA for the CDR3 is TGTGCCAGCTCACCGTGGGCAGACTCCTACGAGCAGTACTTC.

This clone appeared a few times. CDR3 in amino acids: CASASRLSGYTF. The CDR3 DNA is TGTGCCAGCGCTTCACGGCTGTCGGGCTACACCTTC. The chain carries TRBV7-9 and TRBJ1-2; D remains ambiguous. V was clipped by 8 bases and J by 8 bases, with 15 bases between them. The CDR3 extends over 12 amino acids. Germline lookup yields CDR1 SEHNR and CDR2 FQNEAQ (reference sequence).

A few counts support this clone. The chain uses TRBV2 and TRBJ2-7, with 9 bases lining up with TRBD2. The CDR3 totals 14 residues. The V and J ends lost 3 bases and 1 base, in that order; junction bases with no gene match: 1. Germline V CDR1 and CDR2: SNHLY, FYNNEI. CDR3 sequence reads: CASSDAGGSYEQYF. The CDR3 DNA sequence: TGTGCCAGCAGTGATGCGGGAGGGTCCTACGAGCAGTACTTC.

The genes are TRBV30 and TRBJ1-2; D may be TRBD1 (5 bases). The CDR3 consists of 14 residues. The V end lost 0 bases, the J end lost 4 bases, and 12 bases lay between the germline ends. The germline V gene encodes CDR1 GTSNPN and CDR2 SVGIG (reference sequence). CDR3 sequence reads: CAWSVGDVIYGYTF. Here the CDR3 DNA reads TGTGCCTGGAGTGTAGGGGATGTCATCTATGGCTACACCTTC.

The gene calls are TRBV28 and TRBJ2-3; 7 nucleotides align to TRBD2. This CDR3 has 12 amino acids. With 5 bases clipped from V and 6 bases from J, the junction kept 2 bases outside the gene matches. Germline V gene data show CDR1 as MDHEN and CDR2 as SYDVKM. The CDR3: CASSPAGDTQYF. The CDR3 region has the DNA TGTGCCAGCAGTCCAGCGGGGGATACGCAGTATTTT.

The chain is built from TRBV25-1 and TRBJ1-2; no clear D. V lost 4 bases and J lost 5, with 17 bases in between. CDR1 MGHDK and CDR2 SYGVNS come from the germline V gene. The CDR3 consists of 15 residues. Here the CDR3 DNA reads TGTGCCAGCAGTGGGGGTATTCCCGAGGGATATGGCTACACCTTC. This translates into CASSGGIPEGYGYTF.

CDR3 loop: CAWRKSSGNTIYF. The CDR3 DNA sequence: TGTGCCTGGAGAAAGAGCTCTGGAAACACCATATATTTT. The chain links TRBV30 to TRBJ1-3; D unresolved. This CDR3 is 13 amino acids long. Germline V CDR1 and CDR2: GTSNPN, SVGIG (reference sequence). The V and J ends lost 3 bases and 0 bases respectively, with 6 bases between them.

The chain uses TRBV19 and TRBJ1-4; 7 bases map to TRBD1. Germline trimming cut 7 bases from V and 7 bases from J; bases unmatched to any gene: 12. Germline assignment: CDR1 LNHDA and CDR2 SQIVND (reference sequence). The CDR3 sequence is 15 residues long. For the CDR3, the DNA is TGTGCCAGTATGCGGAGGGGGCGAGAAGGTGAAAAACTGTTTTTT. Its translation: CASMRRGREGEKLFF.

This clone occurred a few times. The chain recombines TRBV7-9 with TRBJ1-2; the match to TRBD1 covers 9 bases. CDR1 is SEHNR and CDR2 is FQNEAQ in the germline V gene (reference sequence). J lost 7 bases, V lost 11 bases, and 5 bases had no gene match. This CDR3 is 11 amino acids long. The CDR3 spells CAGQGKGGYTF. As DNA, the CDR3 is TGTGCCGGACAGGGGAAGGGTGGCTACACCTTC. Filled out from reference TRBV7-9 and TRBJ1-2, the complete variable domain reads DTGVSQNPRHKITKRGQNVTFRCDPISEHNRLYWYRQTLGQGPEFLTYFQNEAQLEKSRLLSDRFSAERPKGSFSTLEIQRTEQGDSAMYLCAGQGKGGYTFGSGTRLTVV.

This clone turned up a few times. The CDR3 loop is CASSFLNTEAFF. CDR3 sequence (DNA): TGTGCCAGTAGCTTCTTGAACACTGAAGCTTTCTTT. The gene calls are TRBV19 and TRBJ1-1; D unresolved. The CDR3 runs 12 residues. Germline lookup yields CDR1 LNHDA and CDR2 SQIVND (reference sequence). V gave up 6 bases and J gave up 0 bases, with 5 bases separating them.

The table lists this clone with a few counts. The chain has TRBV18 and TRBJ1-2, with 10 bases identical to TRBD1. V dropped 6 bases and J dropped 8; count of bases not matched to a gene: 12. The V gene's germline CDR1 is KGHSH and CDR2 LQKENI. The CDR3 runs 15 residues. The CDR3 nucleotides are TGTGCCAGCTCCCCAGGGACAGGGGAAGGCGGAGGCTACACCTTC. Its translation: CASSPGTGEGGGYTF.

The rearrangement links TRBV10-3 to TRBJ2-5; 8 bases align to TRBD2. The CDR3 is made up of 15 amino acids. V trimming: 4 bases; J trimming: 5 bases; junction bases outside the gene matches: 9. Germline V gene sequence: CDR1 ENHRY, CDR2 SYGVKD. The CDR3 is CAISGPGLEGETQYF. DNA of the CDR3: TGTGCCATCAGTGGCCCGGGACTAGAGGGGGAGACCCAGTACTTC.

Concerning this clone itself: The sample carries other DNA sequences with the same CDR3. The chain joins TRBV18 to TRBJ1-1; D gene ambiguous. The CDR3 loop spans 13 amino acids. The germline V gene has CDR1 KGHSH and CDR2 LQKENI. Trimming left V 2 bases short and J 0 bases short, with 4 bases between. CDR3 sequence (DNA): TGTGCCAGCTCACCATCGGTGAACACTGAAGCTTTCTTT. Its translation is CASSPSVNTEAFF.

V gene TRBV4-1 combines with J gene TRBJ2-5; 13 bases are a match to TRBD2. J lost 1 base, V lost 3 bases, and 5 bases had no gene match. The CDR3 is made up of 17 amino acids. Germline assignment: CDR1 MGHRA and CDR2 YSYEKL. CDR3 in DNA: TGCGCCAGCAGCCACCCCGGACTAGCGGGGGTCCAAGAGACCCAGTACTTC. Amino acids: CASSHPGLAGVQETQYF.

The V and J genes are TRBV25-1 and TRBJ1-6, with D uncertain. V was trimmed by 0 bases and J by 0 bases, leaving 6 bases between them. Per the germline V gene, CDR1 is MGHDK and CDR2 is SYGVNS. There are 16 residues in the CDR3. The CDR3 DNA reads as TGTGCCAGCAGTGAATATGATGGCTCCTATAATTCACCCCTCCACTTT. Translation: CASSEYDGSYNSPLHF.

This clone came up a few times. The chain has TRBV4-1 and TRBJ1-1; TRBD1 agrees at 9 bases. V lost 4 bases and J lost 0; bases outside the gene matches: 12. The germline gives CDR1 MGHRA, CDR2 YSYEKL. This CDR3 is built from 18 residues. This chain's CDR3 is CASSRVGQGSKMNTEAFF. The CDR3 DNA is TGCGCCAGCAGCCGTGTTGGACAGGGGAGTAAGATGAACACTGAAGCTTTCTTT.

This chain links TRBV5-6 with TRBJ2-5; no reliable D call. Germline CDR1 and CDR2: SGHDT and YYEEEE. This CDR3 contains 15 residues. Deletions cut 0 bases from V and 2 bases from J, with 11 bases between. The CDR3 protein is CASSLAPGGQETQYF. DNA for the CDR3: TGTGCCAGCAGCTTGGCACCTGGTGGTCAAGAGACCCAGTACTTC. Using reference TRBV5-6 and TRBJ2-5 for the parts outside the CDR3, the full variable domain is DAGVTQSPTHLIKTRGQQVTLRCSPKSGHDTVSWYQQALGQGPQFIFQYYEEEERQRGNFPDRFSGHQFPNYSSELNVNALLLGDSALYLCASSLAPGGQETQYFGPGTRLLVL.

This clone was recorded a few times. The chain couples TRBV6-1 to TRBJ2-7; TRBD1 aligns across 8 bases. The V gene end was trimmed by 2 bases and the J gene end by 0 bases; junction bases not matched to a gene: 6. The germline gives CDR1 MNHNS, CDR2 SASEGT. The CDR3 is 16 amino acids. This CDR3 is CASSELGTGFSYEQYF. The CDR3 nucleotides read TGTGCCAGCAGTGAACTTGGGACAGGATTCTCCTACGAGCAGTACTTC.

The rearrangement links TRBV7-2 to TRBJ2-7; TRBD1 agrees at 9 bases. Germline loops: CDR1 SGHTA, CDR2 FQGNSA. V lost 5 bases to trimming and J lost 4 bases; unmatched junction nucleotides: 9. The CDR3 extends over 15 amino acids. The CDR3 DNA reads TGTGCCAGCAGCCGAACCGGGACAGGGAATTACGAGCAGTACTTC. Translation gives CASSRTGTGNYEQYF.

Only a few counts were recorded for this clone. This chain's CDR3 is CAFDTGRISTHTSGTEAFF. In DNA, the CDR3 is TGTGCCTTTGATACAGGGAGGATATCAACCCACACCTCGGGCACTGAAGCTTTCTTT. V gene TRBV30 combines with J gene TRBJ1-1; maybe TRBD1 (6 bases). The V end was cut by 7 bases, the J end by 4 bases, with 34 bases between. The germline gives CDR1 GTSNPN, CDR2 SVGIG (reference sequence). The CDR3 extends over 19 amino acids.

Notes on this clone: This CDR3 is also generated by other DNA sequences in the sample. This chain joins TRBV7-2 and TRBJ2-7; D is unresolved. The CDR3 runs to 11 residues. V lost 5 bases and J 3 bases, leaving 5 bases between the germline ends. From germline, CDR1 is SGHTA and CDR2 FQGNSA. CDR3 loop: CASSASYEQYF. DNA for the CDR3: TGTGCCAGCAGCGCCAGCTACGAGCAGTACTTC.

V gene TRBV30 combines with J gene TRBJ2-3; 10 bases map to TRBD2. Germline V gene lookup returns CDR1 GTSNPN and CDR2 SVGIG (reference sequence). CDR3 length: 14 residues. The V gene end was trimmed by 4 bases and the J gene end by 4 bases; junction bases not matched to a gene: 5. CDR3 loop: CAWKASGGADTQYF. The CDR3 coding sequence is TGTGCCTGGAAAGCTAGCGGGGGTGCAGATACGCAGTATTTT.

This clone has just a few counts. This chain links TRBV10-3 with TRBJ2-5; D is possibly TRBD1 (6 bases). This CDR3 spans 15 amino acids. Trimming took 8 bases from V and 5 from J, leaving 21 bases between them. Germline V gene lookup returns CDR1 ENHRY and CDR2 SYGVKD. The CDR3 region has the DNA TGTGCCATCGCCCAAGGTGGGCAGGGGAAGGAGACCCAGTACTTC. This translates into CAIAQGGQGKETQYF.